This is a list of T cell receptor beta chains from one sample in a study of sequential checkpoint blockade in melanoma. The table came from immunoSEQ multiplex PCR; TCRdb's copy has only in-frame clones and leaves some out. Of around 20,000 clones in the sample, 56% are singletons; the top ten hold 17%. Sequencing used CD8+ T cells sorted from blood (inferred from file names), obtained from a patient given nivolumab and ipilimumab in sequence. Source of these receptors: a human donor with melanoma. Each CDR3 is given without its conserved first and last residue. D genes are given only for firm matches.

cdr3_aa j_call v_call d_call
ASSTRGGGYT TRBJ1-2 TRBV11-2 .
ASSLYRTSAWYQETQY TRBJ2-5 TRBV7-9 TRBD2
ASSYSTQGPGDFYT TRBJ1-2 TRBV6-5 .
ATPAGQGTSNQPQH TRBJ1-5 TRBV10-3 TRBD1
ASSLEQGETQY TRBJ2-5 TRBV5-4 TRBD1
ASSSTLAGNTDTQY TRBJ2-3 TRBV7-9 TRBD2
ASSFGLAVSNEQF TRBJ2-1 TRBV5-6 TRBD2
SVEYGNTGELF TRBJ2-2 TRBV29-1 .
ASSDLLPGQGLGETQY TRBJ2-5 TRBV19 TRBD1
ASSPTSAGERY TRBJ2-7 TRBV27 .
ASSLTGGRLNTEAF TRBJ1-1 TRBV11-1 TRBD1
ASSLGTGDYT TRBJ1-2 TRBV9 TRBD1
ASSLVTGAHPYEQY . TRBV7-9 TRBD1